This T cell receptor beta chain came from a study of CD8+ T cells in alopecia areata. Overall study results and limits: Alphabeta T cells residing in normal skin are also sequenced in scalp samples. Whereas mice showed it more clearly, TCR sharing across patients was murkier, possibly because of HLA.

Of note for this clone: Its target is unknown.

In germline, CDR1 is SQVTM, CDR2 ANQGSEA. V dropped 7 bases and J dropped 7 bases, with 13 bases sitting between them. The CDR3 spans 11 residues. Sequencing templates came from extracted RNA that was reverse transcribed into cDNA. Generated by immunoSEQ multiplex PCR, the TCRdb table keeps only in-frame clones and is missing some. The sample contains about 290,000 clones, roughly 60% of which appear only once. Described treatment: oral pan-JAK inhibitor, 5-10 mg twice daily. This TCR derives from a human donor with alopecia areata. The chain employs TRBV29-1 and TRBJ1-1, with D possibly TRBD1 on 5 matching bases. This sample comprised CD4+ T cells sorted from blood, obtained at week 24, from a patient treated with tofacitinib. The CDR3 DNA reads TGCAGCGACGGTAGGGGTGGTGAAGCTTTCTTT. Translation gives CSDGRGGEAFF.